Detailed here is one T cell receptor beta chain. This entry is derived from a study of blood T cell repertoires in COVID-19. At the level of the study: Some COVID-19 samples were acute and others convalescent; all came from the United States, Italy and Spain. Sample material is recorded as cDNA or gDNA derived from T cells, B-cell-depleted T cells, or PBMCs.

This table comes from immunoSEQ multiplex PCR, and its TCRdb copy is limited to in-frame clones, with some not included. The sample lists under 200,000 clones; about 85% were seen once. The sample comprised peripheral blood. The sequence derives from a man in his sixties with active or convalescent COVID-19.

CDR3 residues: CASSQDTSGGGTDTQYF. CDR3 nucleotide sequence: TGTGCCAGCAGCCAAGATACTAGCGGGGGGGGGACAGATACGCAGTATTTT. The chain joins TRBV4-2 to TRBJ2-3; TRBD2 matches at 13 bases. The CDR3 is 17 amino acids. CDR1 is LGHNA, CDR2 YNFKEQ, per germline. Unmatched junction bases numbered 3, after V lost 0 bases and J lost 3 bases.